This entry lists 20 T cell receptor beta chains sequenced from one sample in a study of blood T cells in healthy people across ages. A second PCR of roughly 6 to 12 cycles used a sample-barcoded 5' primer and a J-beta primer mix. Via MiXCR, TCRdb re-called the 5' RACE reads, giving one row per CDR3 protein. This sample carries 1.5 million to 2 million distinct CDR3 sequences, 40% to 55% of them seen once, and the ten largest clones take approximately 2.1%. The sequencing sample was made of blood. These receptors originate from a woman in her thirties or forties in good health.

The CDR3 DNA reads TGCAGTGCTACGGTGGGGGCCAGGTCCTACGAGCAGTACTTC. It translates to CSATVGARSYEQYF. The V gene is TRBV20-1, the J gene TRBJ2-7; TRBD1 is a possible D gene (6 bases). This CDR3 comprises 14 residues. Germline CDR1 and CDR2: DFQATT and SNEGSKA (reference sequence). Trimming pared 4 bases from V and 1 base from J, leaving 14 bases between.

This clonotype appeared a few times. The J gene is TRBJ2-7, the V gene TRBV28; D may match TRBD1 or TRBD2 (5 bases each). This CDR3 contains 10 residues. Germline CDR1 reads MDHEN; CDR2 reads SYDVKM. The CDR3 loop reads CACGGYEQYF. The DNA of the CDR3 is TGTGCTTGTGGGGGTTACGAGCAGTACTTC.

The chain joins TRBV10-3 to TRBJ2-5, with a tentative D call TRBD1 (6 bases). This CDR3 contains 15 residues. Per germline, CDR1 ENHRY and CDR2 SYGVKD. Between the trimmed V and J ends, which lost 4 bases and 3 bases, there was a span of 15 bases. This chain's CDR3 is CAISAPGTKKETQYF. CDR3 DNA: TGTGCCATCAGTGCGCCGGGGACAAAAAAAGAGACCCAGTACTTC.

The chain carries TRBV5-6 and TRBJ2-1; a weak D match, TRBD2 (6 bases). The CDR3 is 16 amino acids. Per the germline V gene, CDR1 is SGHDT and CDR2 is YYEEEE. Trimming stripped 3 bases from V and 9 bases from J, with 22 bases between. The CDR3 nucleotides are TGTGCCAGCAGCTCAAACTGGGGGGTGAATGCTGTTGAGCAGTTCTTC. Translating it yields CASSSNWGVNAVEQFF.

The chain is built from TRBV6-2 or TRBV6-3 and TRBJ2-4; the D gene is possibly TRBD2 (6 bases). Looked up from germline, CDR1 is MNHEY and CDR2 is SVGEGT. The CDR3 totals 15 residues. Trimming removed 7 bases from V and 3 bases from J, with 16 bases in between. CDR3 loop: CASMVGGESKNIQYF. The CDR3, as DNA: TGTGCCAGCATGGTCGGGGGAGAGAGCAAAAACATTCAGTACTTC.

This sequence joins TRBV7-2 and TRBJ1-5, with 7 bases that match TRBD1. The CDR3 spans 15 residues. Trimming cost V 5 bases and J 7 bases; bases outside gene matches: 11. Germline CDR1 and CDR2: SGHTA and FQGNSA. CDR3 amino acids: CASSVGQLDTQPQHF. CDR3 in DNA: TGTGCCAGCAGCGTGGGACAGTTAGATACCCAGCCCCAGCATTTT.

This clonotype was observed at least ten times. The V gene is TRBV28, the J gene TRBJ2-5; 7 bases are a match to TRBD1. After removal of 6 bases from V and 5 bases from J, the junction contained 6 bases not matched to a gene. From germline, CDR1 is MDHEN and CDR2 SYDVKM. The CDR3 extends over 13 amino acids. CDR3 loop: CASRRQGRETQYF. In DNA form, the CDR3 reads TGTGCCAGCAGGAGACAGGGTCGTGAGACCCAGTACTTC.

Only a few counts were recorded for this clonotype. This chain connects TRBV13 to TRBJ2-5, with 10 bases identical to TRBD1. In germline, CDR1 is PRHDT, CDR2 FYEKMQ (reference sequence). The V and J ends lost 5 bases and 4 bases, in that order; junction bases with no gene match: 7. The CDR3 totals 15 residues. The CDR3, as DNA: TGTGCCAGCAGCAGGAGGGACAGGGGACTAGAGACCCAGTACTTC. Translated: CASSRRDRGLETQYF. Drawing the rest from reference TRBV13 and TRBJ2-5, the complete variable domain is AAGVIQSPRHLIKEKRETATLKCYPIPRHDTVYWYQQGPGQDPQFLISFYEKMQSDKGSIPDRFSAQQFSDYHSELNMSSLELGDSALYFCASSRRDRGLETQYFGPGTRLLVL.

The V call is TRBV20-1, the J call TRBJ1-5, with D hard to call. The germline V gene encodes CDR1 DFQATT and CDR2 SNEGSKA (reference sequence). The length of the CDR3 is 16 residues. V was cut by 0 bases and J by 0 bases, with 12 bases left in between. The CDR3 loop reads CSAREAERYSNQPQHF. In DNA form, the CDR3 reads TGCAGTGCTAGAGAGGCAGAACGCTATAGCAATCAGCCCCAGCATTTT.

This clonotype was seen only a few times. The chain links TRBV15 to TRBJ2-5; D gene ambiguous. Trimming left V 2 bases short and J 0 bases short, with 4 bases between. Per germline, CDR1 LNHNV and CDR2 YYDKDF (reference sequence). CDR3 length: 13 residues. Here the CDR3 DNA reads TGTGCCACCAGCAGACAGCACCAAGAGACCCAGTACTTC. It codes for CATSRQHQETQYF.

In the case of this clonotype: At one of its ends the junction is not consistent with the germline gene, which may arise from a read error. The rearrangement links TRBV5-1 to TRBJ1-1; unclear D gene. This CDR3 comprises 15 residues. Germline lookup yields CDR1 SGHRS and CDR2 YFSETQ. The CDR3 nucleotides are TGCGCCAGCAGATTGGGGTCTCTTGTCCGCGATGAAGCTTTCTTT. Translation: CASRLGSLVRDEAFF.

V usage is TRBV6-5 and J usage is TRBJ2-1; perhaps D is TRBD1 or TRBD2 (6 bases each). Trimming shortened V by 5 bases and J by 1 base, and 15 bases separated the two germline ends. The CDR3 has 16 residues. Germline CDR1 reads MNHEY; CDR2 reads SVGAGI. The CDR3 protein is CASSPLAGQSYNEQFF. CDR3 DNA sequence: TGTGCCAGCAGTCCCCTCGCGGGACAATCCTACAATGAGCAGTTCTTC.

This sequence joins TRBV28 and TRBJ2-5; the D gene is possibly TRBD2 (7 bases). Trimming stripped 5 bases from V and 5 bases from J, with 18 bases between. This CDR3 has 15 residues. Germline lookup yields CDR1 MDHEN and CDR2 SYDVKM. CDR3 residues: CASSPTGRGTETQYF. Here the CDR3 DNA reads TGTGCCAGCAGTCCCACAGGGAGGGGGACCGAGACCCAGTACTTC.

This clonotype occurred a few times. The V call is TRBV10-3, the J call TRBJ2-5; 9 nucleotides align to TRBD1. The CDR3 totals 16 residues. J gave up 5 bases and V 4 bases, and 11 bases lay outside the gene matches. Germline V lookup: CDR1 ENHRY, CDR2 SYGVKD. The CDR3 loop reads CAISARTGEYGETQYF. The CDR3 region has the DNA TGTGCCATCAGTGCACGGACAGGGGAATATGGCGAGACCCAGTACTTC.

In its sample, this clonotype was seen a few times. The chain recombines TRBV5-4 with TRBJ2-4; possible D gene TRBD1, 5 bases. CDR3 length equals 15 residues. Between the trimmed V and J ends, which lost 0 bases and 2 bases, there was a span of 9 bases. CDR1 is SGHNT and CDR2 is YYREEE in the germline V gene (reference sequence). DNA for the CDR3: TGTGCCAGCAGCTTGGACCAGGGTTCCAAAAACATTCAGTACTTC. Protein product: CASSLDQGSKNIQYF.

The V gene is TRBV9, the J gene TRBJ1-2; the D is unclear. The CDR3 is 15 residues long. Looked up from germline, CDR1 is SGDLS and CDR2 is YYNGEE. The V gene lost 0 bases and the J gene lost 5 bases, with 14 bases spanning the gap. The CDR3 protein is CASSVAKKDPYGYTF. The DNA for the CDR3 is TGTGCCAGCAGCGTAGCTAAGAAGGACCCTTATGGCTACACCTTC.

This sequence joins TRBV9 and TRBJ2-4, with 7 bases lining up with TRBD2. The tail of the sequence fits TRBJ2-5 better, so the J call may be wrong. Germline V gene lookup returns CDR1 SGDLS and CDR2 YYNGEE. CDR3 length: 18 residues. Here the CDR3 reads CASSVGTWGGIVQETQYF. CDR3 DNA sequence: TGTGCCAGCAGCGTAGGTACATGGGGAGGGATAGTTCAAGAGACCCAGTACTTC.

The chain uses TRBV20-1 and TRBJ1-2; D ambiguous. V lost 7 bases and J 5 bases, leaving 5 bases between the germline ends. Germline CDR1 and CDR2: DFQATT and SNEGSKA (reference sequence). The CDR3 is 9 amino acids. The CDR3 DNA sequence: TGCAGTGGTTATTATGGCTACACCTTC. It yields the protein CSGYYGYTF.

This clonotype was found a few times. At one end the junction does not follow the germline gene, possibly because of a read error. This chain links TRBV6-1 with TRBJ2-1; tentatively, D is TRBD1 (6 bases). The length of the CDR3 is 17 residues. Germline values: CDR1 MNHNS, CDR2 SASEGT. The chain's CDR3 is CASSEFRGGSPYNEQFF. CDR3 nucleotides: TGTGCCAGTAGTGAATTCAGGGGTGGAAGCCCCTACAATGAGCAGTTCTTC.

The gene calls are TRBV20-1 and TRBJ2-3; D might be TRBD1 (5 bases). Germline V gene lookup returns CDR1 DFQATT and CDR2 SNEGSKA (reference sequence). With 4 bases removed from V and 1 base from J, the gap between germline ends came to 15 bases. CDR3 length equals 15 residues. The CDR3: CSAIRGSWGTDTQYF. CDR3 coding DNA: TGCAGTGCTATTAGGGGCAGTTGGGGCACAGATACGCAGTATTTT.